Below, 32 T cell receptor beta chains from the same sample are listed, as sequenced in a study of CXCR3-negative and CXCR3-positive naive CD8 T cells. Researchers prepared the TRB cDNA libraries using 5' RACE with UMI labels. TCRdb re-called the 5' RACE reads; one entry per CDR3 protein, DNA not given. The sample table sets out around 81,000 distinct CDR3 sequences. Sequencing used naive CXCR3- CD8+ T cells from blood. Described subset: CD45RO-CCR7+CD27+CD95- naive CD8+ T cells lacking CXCR3 (TNR3-). Source of these receptors: a human donor in good health. Some clones in this sample may be carry-over from other donors' samples.

The chain employs TRBV29-1 and TRBJ2-2. This CDR3 region has 16 residues. The V gene's germline CDR1 is SQVTM and CDR2 ANQGSEA. The CDR3 protein is CSVVLRQTANTGELFF.

The V call is TRBV5-1, the J call TRBJ1-5. The CDR3 sequence is 17 residues long. Germline CDR1 SGHRS, CDR2 YFSETQ. The CDR3 region is CASSLGTGNPSNQPQHF. Full variable domain (remainder filled in from reference TRBV5-1 and TRBJ1-5): KAGVTQTPRYLIKTRGQQVTLSCSPISGHRSVSWYQQTPGQGLQFLFEYFSETQRNKGNFPGRFSGRQFSNSRSEMNVSTLELGDSALYLCASSLGTGNPSNQPQHFGDGTRLSIL.

The V gene is TRBV6-5, the J gene TRBJ2-3; checking the TCRdb D call of TRBD1 is not possible without DNA. Germline values: CDR1 MNHEY, CDR2 SVGAGI. The CDR3 spans 15 residues. This chain's CDR3 is CASSSPGQGFDTQYF.

The chain combines TRBV12-3 or TRBV12-4 with TRBJ2-7; TCRdb indicates TRBD1, and absent DNA this call remains unverified. CDR3 length equals 13 residues. The CDR3 reads CASRHTGYYEQYF.

The chain links TRBV9 to TRBJ2-2; there is no DNA to check the TCRdb D call of TRBD2. Germline CDR1 is SGDLS and CDR2 is YYNGEE. There are 15 residues in the CDR3. The CDR3 sequence is CASSVGGLSTGELFF.

The genes are TRBV9 and TRBJ2-7; the TCRdb D gene call, TRBD1, has no DNA to confirm it. The CDR3 is made up of 15 amino acids. The germline CDR1 and CDR2 sequences are SGDLS and YYNGEE. The CDR3 loop is CASSVGTGELYEQYF.

The genes are TRBV28 and TRBJ2-7. The germline V gene has CDR1 MDHEN and CDR2 SYDVKM. This CDR3 has 11 amino acids. CDR3 sequence: CASSRHYEQYF.

The chain uses TRBV14 and TRBJ2-7; TCRdb outputs TRBD1, but without DNA this stays unchecked. CDR1 and CDR2 (germline): SGHDN, FVKESK. The CDR3 spans 16 residues. The CDR3 loop reads CASSQDSVGTEDEQYF.

The CDR3 sequence: CASSRWAQTAEYEQYF. The chain uses TRBV28 and TRBJ2-7; TCRdb's D gene call, TRBD1, goes unchecked for lack of DNA. This CDR3 spans 16 amino acids. Germline CDR1 and CDR2: MDHEN and SYDVKM.

The chain couples TRBV29-1 to TRBJ2-5; TCRdb's D call of TRBD1 is untestable without DNA. CDR1 and CDR2 (germline): SQVTM, ANQGSEA. This CDR3 is built from 14 residues. The CDR3 sequence: CSVEEVGGGETQYF.

The V call is TRBV29-1, the J call TRBJ2-2; TCRdb returns TRBD1, unconfirmable since there is no DNA. Germline CDR1 SQVTM, CDR2 ANQGSEA. This CDR3 comprises 12 residues. Here the CDR3 reads CSAPTGAGELFF.

V and J are TRBV19 and TRBJ2-1; the TCRdb call, TRBD1, lacks DNA for checking. Germline CDR1 LNHDA, CDR2 SQIVND (reference sequence). The CDR3 runs to 14 residues. CDR3 amino acids: CASSSGSRYDEQFF.

The chain joins TRBV7-2 to TRBJ2-2; checking the TCRdb D call of TRBD1 is not possible without DNA. This CDR3 has 16 residues. From germline, CDR1 is SGHTA and CDR2 FQGNSA. The CDR3 protein is CASSPRQGRNTGELFF.

The chain employs TRBV7-9 and TRBJ1-1; TCRdb's assignment of TRBD1 cannot be checked, as there is no DNA. Per the germline V gene, CDR1 is SEHNR and CDR2 is FQNEAQ (reference sequence). The CDR3 extends over 15 amino acids. The CDR3 sequence: CASSLARGGFAEAFF.

The chain uses TRBV7-9 and TRBJ2-1; TCRdb lists TRBD1, though no DNA is available to test this call. The CDR3 contains 15 residues. Germline CDR1 reads SEHNR; CDR2 reads FQNEAQ (reference sequence). The CDR3 loop is CASSPRDRSFNEQFF.

The CDR3 loop reads CASSPRTAKNTEAFF. V usage is TRBV7-9 and J usage is TRBJ1-1; TCRdb's D gene call, TRBD1, goes unchecked for lack of DNA. In germline, CDR1 is SEHNR, CDR2 FQNEAQ (reference sequence). The CDR3 totals 15 residues. Based on the CDR3 plus reference TRBV7-9 and TRBJ1-1, the full variable domain is DTGVSQNPRHKITKRGQNVTFRCDPISEHNRLYWYRQTLGQGPEFLTYFQNEAQLEKSRLLSDRFSAERPKGSFSTLEIQRTEQGDSAMYLCASSPRTAKNTEAFFGQGTRLTVV.

CDR3 residues: CASSVASLRDEQYF. V gene TRBV9 combines with J gene TRBJ2-7; TCRdb designates TRBD2, a call that cannot be tested without DNA. From germline, CDR1 is SGDLS and CDR2 YYNGEE. This CDR3 region has 14 residues.

This sequence joins TRBV5-1 and TRBJ2-1; with no DNA, the TCRdb D assignment of TRBD2 cannot be verified. The germline gives CDR1 SGHRS, CDR2 YFSETQ. CDR3 length: 14 residues. CDR3 in amino acids: CASRRLAGADEQFF.

The CDR3 loop reads CASSLGGVTYNSPLHF. This rearrangement joins TRBV13 to TRBJ1-6. Germline values: CDR1 PRHDT, CDR2 FYEKMQ (reference sequence). The CDR3 is 16 amino acids. The whole variable domain, filled in from reference TRBV13 and TRBJ1-6, reads AAGVIQSPRHLIKEKRETATLKCYPIPRHDTVYWYQQGPGQDPQFLISFYEKMQSDKGSIPDRFSAQQFSDYHSELNMSSLELGDSALYFCASSLGGVTYNSPLHFGNGTRLTVT.

The rearrangement joins TRBV21-1 to TRBJ1-1. TRBV21-1 is a documented pseudogene. The CDR3 has 17 amino acids. The CDR3 here is CASSKKGRDTLNTEAFF.

The chain couples TRBV20-1 to TRBJ2-7; checking the TCRdb D call of TRBD2 is not possible without DNA. CDR3 size: 15 residues. The V gene's germline CDR1 is DFQATT and CDR2 SNEGSKA (reference sequence). CDR3: CSASGGGRAFYEQYF.

The J gene is TRBJ2-3, the V gene TRBV4-2; TCRdb calls TRBD2, which cannot be checked without DNA. Germline lookup yields CDR1 LGHNA and CDR2 YNFKEQ. The CDR3 is made up of 14 amino acids. CDR3 amino acids: CASSGTSDTDTQYF.

This chain connects TRBV28 to TRBJ2-7; there is no DNA to check the TCRdb D call of TRBD1. CDR1 MDHEN and CDR2 SYDVKM come from the germline V gene. The CDR3 has 16 residues. CDR3 residues: CASSPPGGGQTYEQYF.

The CDR3 loop reads CSTSQHTEAFF. The J gene is TRBJ1-1, the V gene TRBV20-1. The germline V gene has CDR1 DFQATT and CDR2 SNEGSKA (reference sequence). The CDR3 has 11 residues.

This chain links TRBV7-2 with TRBJ2-5; TCRdb names TRBD1, which stays unverified in the absence of DNA. There are 16 residues in the CDR3. Germline assignment: CDR1 SGHTA and CDR2 FQGNSA. The CDR3 is CASSSTRSLRQETQYF.

CDR3 residues: CASSLTSLGTPSTDTQYF. The chain combines TRBV7-3 with TRBJ2-3; the D call of TRBD1 rests on TCRdb alone, since no DNA is present to check it. The CDR3 runs 18 residues. Germline V lookup: CDR1 SGHTA, CDR2 FQGTGA.

This chain links TRBV29-1 with TRBJ2-3; without DNA, the TCRdb call of TRBD1 cannot be checked. The CDR3 runs 15 residues. Germline assignment: CDR1 SQVTM and CDR2 ANQGSEA. The CDR3 protein is CSVEGDQGGPDTQYF.

The chain uses TRBV28 and TRBJ2-7. Germline-derived CDR1 and CDR2 are MDHEN and SYDVKM. There are 11 residues in the CDR3. The CDR3 protein is CARSLIYEQYF.

J is TRBJ2-1 and V is TRBV7-6; as DNA is missing, the TRBD2 call by TCRdb cannot be tested. Germline V lookup: CDR1 SGHVS, CDR2 FNYEAQ. The CDR3 length is 16 residues. The CDR3 sequence: CASSTTLGLAGDEQFF. Full variable domain (remainder filled in from reference TRBV7-6 and TRBJ2-1): GAGVSQSPRYKVTKRGQDVALRCDPISGHVSLYWYRQALGQGPEFLTYFNYEAQQDKSGLPNDRFSAERPEGSISTLTIQRTEQRDSAMYRCASSTTLGLAGDEQFFGPGTRLTVL.

CDR3: CASSLGDSGELFF. The chain joins TRBV12-3 or TRBV12-4 to TRBJ2-2. CDR3 length: 13 residues.

The V gene is TRBV7-6, the J gene TRBJ1-3. The CDR3 contains 16 residues. Germline V gene lookup returns CDR1 SGHVS and CDR2 FNYEAQ. The CDR3 loop reads CASSPALWNSGNTIYF.

V usage is TRBV29-1 and J usage is TRBJ2-1; the TCRdb D gene call, TRBD1, has no DNA to confirm it. The CDR3 sequence is 13 residues long. CDR1 SQVTM and CDR2 ANQGSEA come from the germline V gene. This CDR3 reads CSGQGMLDNEQFF.